This entry describes one T cell receptor beta chain. At one boundary the junction diverges from the germline segment, which might be a read error. Sequencing was performed with immunoSEQ multiplex PCR; in TCRdb, only in-frame clones are kept and a portion is missing. Of some 190,000 clones listed, 86% were seen once; the top ten hold around 6%. This record belongs to a study of blood T cell repertoires in COVID-19. Whole-study context: T cells, B-cell-depleted T cells, or PBMCs supplied cDNA or gDNA.

Germline V gene lookup returns CDR1 SSHAT and CDR2 FNYEAQ (reference sequence). The CDR3 loop spans 15 amino acids. The receptor comes from a man aged 40-49 years with acute COVID-19. Input material: PBMCs or T cells enriched from blood (not recorded which). The rearrangement links TRBV7-7 to TRBJ2-2, with 10 bases aligning to TRBD2. The CDR3 DNA reads as TGTGCTAGCAGCTTAGCTAGCGGGAGCTCCGGGGAGCTGTTTTTT. Residues: CASSLASGSSGELFF.